A selection of T cell receptor beta chains follows, all from one sample in a study of blood T cell repertoires in COVID-19. Generated by immunoSEQ multiplex PCR, the TCRdb table keeps only in-frame clones and is missing some. The data show roughly 120,000 clones, around 85% seen once. Sequenced: peripheral blood. The receptors originated from a woman older than 75 with COVID-19, enrolled during active disease. CDR3s include the opening cysteine and the closing phenylalanine or tryptophan.

J: TRBJ1-2; V: TRBV19; CDR3: CASSIGTGNKIYTF
J: TRBJ2-3; V: TRBV18; CDR3: CASSLNRGQDTQYF
J: TRBJ2-7; V: TRBV3-1/TRBV3-2; CDR3: CASSQGYRSSYEQYF
J: TRBJ2-7; V: TRBV6-6; CDR3: CASKPGGYEQYF
J: TRBJ1-5; V: TRBV28; CDR3: CASDNSNQPQHF
J: TRBJ1-2; V: TRBV12-3/TRBV12-4; CDR3: CASSFAWHTF
J: TRBJ2-1; V: TRBV5-1; CDR3: CASSLAGQGAIHEQFF
J: TRBJ1-1; V: TRBV19; CDR3: CASSTIPGDTEAFF
J: TRBJ1-5; V: TRBV7-2; CDR3: CASSLAPGGQGSGNQPQHF
J: TRBJ2-6; V: TRBV5-1; CDR3: CASSLVPSGTGGAGANVLTF
J: TRBJ2-3; V: TRBV4-3; CDR3: CASSQDATSVNTQYF
J: TRBJ2-2; V: TRBV11-1; CDR3: CASSWAGGSAGELFF
J: TRBJ1-3; V: TRBV3-1/TRBV3-2; CDR3: CASSHPDGSSGNTIYF
J: TRBJ2-1; V: TRBV2; CDR3: CASSVKAGDYNEQFF
J: TRBJ2-5; V: TRBV9; CDR3: CASSAPGTRDQETQYF
J: TRBJ1-3; V: TRBV3-1/TRBV3-2; CDR3: CASSLYLGPGSGNTIYF
J: TRBJ2-7; V: TRBV15; CDR3: CATSRDPGPSYEQYF
J: TRBJ1-6; V: TRBV27; CDR3: CASSQYQGANSPLHF
J: TRBJ2-2; V: TRBV28; CDR3: CASSLWDSSNTGELFF
J: TRBJ2-1; V: TRBV6-2/TRBV6-3; CDR3: CASSAWRDEQFF
J: TRBJ1-4; V: TRBV12-3/TRBV12-4; CDR3: CASSDTGGKLFF
J: TRBJ1-4; V: TRBV4-1; CDR3: CASSQDRSTNEKLFF
J: TRBJ1-1; V: TRBV3-1/TRBV3-2; CDR3: CASSQSRYEAFF
J: TRBJ2-2; V: TRBV6-5; CDR3: CASSYLEGSGELFF